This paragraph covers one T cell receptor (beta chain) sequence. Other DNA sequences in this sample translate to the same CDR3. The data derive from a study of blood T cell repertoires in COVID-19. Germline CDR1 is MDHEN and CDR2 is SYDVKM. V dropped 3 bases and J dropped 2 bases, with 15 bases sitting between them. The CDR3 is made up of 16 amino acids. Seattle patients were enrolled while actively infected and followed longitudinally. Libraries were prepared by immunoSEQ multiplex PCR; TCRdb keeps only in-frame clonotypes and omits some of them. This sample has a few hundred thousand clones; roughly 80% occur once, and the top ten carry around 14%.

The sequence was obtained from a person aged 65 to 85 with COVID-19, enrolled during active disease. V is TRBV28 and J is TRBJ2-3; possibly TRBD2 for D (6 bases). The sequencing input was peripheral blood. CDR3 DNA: TGTGCCAGCAGTTTTAGCGGACGGACTCTCACAGATACGCAGTATTTT. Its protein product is CASSFSGRTLTDTQYF.